Presented here are 16 T cell receptor beta chains from one specimen sequenced in a study of glioma-infiltrating T cells after dendritic cell vaccination listed by TCRdb under 2016. The library was prepared using the immunoSEQ multiplex PCR assay. Sourced from immuneACCESS, this table was stored by TCRdb with only in-frame sequences that have V and J called. A share of the clones is absent; for the studies checked, an unresolved V gene accounts for under half, and the remainder has no known explanation. For this sample the table gives about 99,000 clones, of which approximately 80% were detected only once. The ten top clones hold approximately 5.4% of the sample. The time point label corresponds to: after dendritic cell vaccination, including at tumor progression/relapse. Sequenced here: blood, sampled after dendritic cell vaccination. These receptors were collected from a human donor with glioblastoma.

The rearrangement uses TRBV19 and TRBJ2-1, with TRBD2 identical over 12 bases. The CDR3 length is 20 residues. Germline-derived CDR1 and CDR2 are LNHDA and SQIVND (reference sequence). J lost 0 bases, V lost 4 bases, and 13 bases had no gene match. The CDR3 reads CASSRRRGQGLAGSYNEQFF. DNA of the CDR3: TGTGCCAGTAGTAGGCGTCGGGGACAGGGACTAGCGGGCTCCTACAATGAGCAGTTCTTC.

The V call is TRBV6-6, the J call TRBJ2-1; the match to TRBD2 covers 12 bases. After removal of 5 bases from V and 4 bases from J, the junction contained 6 bases not matched to a gene. Germline V gene data show CDR1 as MNHNY and CDR2 as SVGAGI (reference sequence). The CDR3 runs to 16 residues. The CDR3 DNA reads TGTGCCAGCAGTCCTCCTAGCGGGAGGGGATACAATGAGCAGTTCTTC. Translation gives CASSPPSGRGYNEQFF.

This rearrangement joins TRBV5-6 to TRBJ2-5; D is undetermined. V lost 4 bases, J lost 3 bases, and 4 bases lay in between. The germline CDR1 and CDR2 sequences are SGHDT and YYEEEE. The CDR3 spans 11 residues. The CDR3 loop is CASSLEETQYF. In DNA, the CDR3 is TGTGCCAGCAGCCTTGAAGAGACCCAGTACTTC.

The rearrangement joins TRBV2 to TRBJ1-1; TRBD1 matches 8 bases. The V gene end was trimmed by 6 bases and the J gene end by 0 bases; junction bases not matched to a gene: 3. CDR1 is SNHLY and CDR2 is FYNNEI in the germline V gene. The CDR3 covers 14 residues. For the CDR3, the DNA is TGTGCCAGCAGCAAGACAGGGGTGAACACTGAAGCTTTCTTT. Translating gives CASSKTGVNTEAFF.

This clone showed up just once. This sequence joins TRBV30 and TRBJ1-1; the D gene is possibly TRBD1 (6 bases). This CDR3 contains 13 residues. Deletions cut 7 bases from V and 0 bases from J, with 12 bases between. CDR1 is GTSNPN, CDR2 SVGIG, per germline (reference sequence). The CDR3 sequence: CAFTGQMNTEAFF. The CDR3 nucleotides are TGTGCCTTTACGGGACAAATGAACACTGAAGCTTTCTTT.

The chain joins TRBV21-1 to TRBJ2-3; TRBD1, the table's D call, lacks a check against the DNA. TRBV21-1 is a recognized pseudogene. The CDR3 runs 16 residues. This chain's CDR3 is CASSKALRTVPDTQYF. The DNA of the CDR3 is TGTGCCAGCAGCAAAGCCCTTAGGACAGTACCAGATACGCAGTATTTT.

The chain couples TRBV28 to TRBJ2-7, with 7 bases fitting TRBD1. This CDR3 contains 14 residues. Looked up from germline, CDR1 is MDHEN and CDR2 is SYDVKM. J gave up 2 bases and V 5 bases, and 6 bases lay outside the gene matches. This chain's CDR3 is CASSGFGTAYEQYF. CDR3 bases: TGTGCCAGCAGTGGATTCGGGACAGCCTACGAGCAGTACTTC. Supplemented by reference TRBV28 and TRBJ2-7, the full variable domain reads DVKVTQSSRYLVKRTGEKVFLECVQDMDHENMFWYRQDPGLGLRLIYFSYDVKMKEKGDIPEGYSVSREKKERFSLILESASTNQTSMYLCASSGFGTAYEQYFGPGTRLTVT.

This chain joins TRBV25-1 and TRBJ2-4, with D perhaps matching TRBD1 (5 bases). The ends were cut back, 8 bases at V and 12 bases at J, with 14 bases in the middle. CDR1 is MGHDK, CDR2 SYGVNS, per germline. CDR3 length: 11 amino acids. CDR3 protein: CASEGLGPQYF. In DNA form, the CDR3 reads TGTGCCAGCGAAGGGTTGGGGCCTCAGTACTTC.

The V gene is TRBV18, the J gene TRBJ2-1, with 12 bases fitting TRBD2. V dropped 6 bases and J dropped 7; count of bases not matched to a gene: 10. Germline V gene sequence: CDR1 KGHSH, CDR2 LQKENI. This CDR3 has 16 amino acids. The CDR3: CASSRSLAGGANEQFF. The CDR3 coding sequence is TGTGCCAGCTCCCGGAGTCTAGCGGGAGGGGCGAATGAGCAGTTCTTC.

The chain has TRBV11-1 and TRBJ2-7; 8 bases fit TRBD2. Germline assignment: CDR1 SGHAT and CDR2 FQDESV (reference sequence). The CDR3 is made up of 15 amino acids. J lost 3 bases, V lost 5 bases, and 9 bases had no gene match. CDR3 in amino acids: CASSPVGGRNYEQYF. The CDR3 coding sequence is TGTGCCAGCAGCCCAGTGGGCGGGAGGAACTACGAGCAGTACTTC.

The rearrangement joins TRBV19 to TRBJ1-1; a weak D match, TRBD1 (5 bases). Germline assignment: CDR1 LNHDA and CDR2 SQIVND (reference sequence). CDR3 length equals 14 residues. V lost 5 bases, J lost 7 bases, and 17 bases lay in between. CDR3 region: CASSLTLDNREAFF. In nucleotides, the CDR3 is TGTGCCAGTAGTTTAACCCTGGACAATCGTGAAGCTTTCTTT.

The CDR3 sequence: CASSYSGPDNEQFF. DNA of the CDR3: TGTGCCAGCAGTTATAGCGGACCCGACAATGAGCAGTTCTTC. V is TRBV28 and J is TRBJ2-1; possibly TRBD2 for D (6 bases). CDR1 is MDHEN, CDR2 SYDVKM, per germline. V lost 4 bases and J 5 bases, leaving 12 bases between the germline ends. This CDR3 is 14 amino acids long.

The chain employs TRBV28 and TRBJ1-2, with TRBD1 matching 12 bases. The CDR3 totals 19 residues. Per germline, CDR1 MDHEN and CDR2 SYDVKM. V shed 4 bases, J shed 4 bases, and the junction held 16 bases outside the gene matches. The CDR3 is CASSSRDRGRRLPSYGYTF. CDR3 in DNA: TGTGCCAGCAGTTCCCGGGACAGGGGGCGCCGGCTTCCTTCCTATGGCTACACCTTC.

V is TRBV5-1 and J is TRBJ2-7, with D possibly being TRBD1 (6 bases). The V and J ends lost 0 bases and 5 bases respectively, with 12 bases between them. The V gene's germline CDR1 is SGHRS and CDR2 YFSETQ. CDR3 length: 14 residues. In DNA, the CDR3 is TGCGCCAGCAGCTTGGAGACAGGTCGCGACGAGCAGTACTTC. Translated, it gives CASSLETGRDEQYF.

V gene TRBV6-6 combines with J gene TRBJ2-3; 9 nucleotides match TRBD2. CDR1 and CDR2 from the germline V gene are MNHNY and SVGAGI (reference sequence). This CDR3 region has 16 residues. With 6 bases clipped from V and 2 bases from J, the junction kept 9 bases outside the gene matches. The CDR3 is CASRLLLAGATDTQYF. The DNA for the CDR3 is TGTGCCAGCAGACTACTACTAGCGGGCGCCACAGATACGCAGTATTTT.

For the CDR3, the DNA is TGTGCTAGTGGTTTGACCCCCTCAGGGGGCCATCAGCCCCAGCATTTT. Its protein product is CASGLTPSGGHQPQHF. This chain links TRBV12-5 with TRBJ1-5, with TRBD1 identical over 8 bases. In germline, CDR1 is LGHNT, CDR2 FRNRAP. This CDR3 has 16 residues. J gave up 5 bases and V 2 bases, and 8 bases lay outside the gene matches.